These 32 T cell receptor beta chains share one sample of origin, sequenced in a study of blood T cell repertoires in COVID-19. TCRdb keeps only in-frame clones here, not all; method: immunoSEQ multiplex PCR. The sample shows about 130,000 clones, approximately 80% of them seen only once. Source material: peripheral blood. The receptors were gathered from a woman of 80 years or more with acute or convalescent COVID-19.

This chain joins TRBV2 and TRBJ1-6, with TRBD1 as a possible D gene (5 bases). Trimming removed 7 bases from V and 5 bases from J, with 12 bases in between. The germline V gene encodes CDR1 SNHLY and CDR2 FYNNEI. The CDR3 has 14 residues. In nucleotides, the CDR3 is TGTGCCAGCAACCCTACAGGAGATAATTCACCCCTCCACTTT. It encodes CASNPTGDNSPLHF.

V gene TRBV6-1 combines with J gene TRBJ1-2; TRBD1 agrees at 7 bases. Germline V gene lookup returns CDR1 MNHNS and CDR2 SASEGT. Trimming at V came to 3 bases and at J to 5 bases, leaving 12 bases not matched to a gene. There are 16 residues in the CDR3. The CDR3 is CASSEGSSAGGYGYTF. CDR3 sequence (DNA): TGTGCCAGCAGTGAGGGCTCGTCGGCAGGGGGATATGGCTACACCTTC.

A remark on this clone: Its ends do not fully match the called genes, so a read error is possible. This specimen includes other DNA sequences encoding the same CDR3. The chain joins TRBV9 to TRBJ1-2; 7 nucleotides line up with TRBD1. Germline V gives CDR1 SGDLS, CDR2 YYNGEE. The CDR3 contains 13 residues. The CDR3 nucleotides read TGTGCCAGCAGCGTAGAGGGGGCCGGCGGCTATACCTTC. Translated, it gives CASSVEGAGGYTF.

V gene TRBV5-1 combines with J gene TRBJ1-4; tentative D call: TRBD1 (5 bases). This CDR3 contains 16 residues. V was trimmed by 0 bases and J by 6 bases, leaving 15 bases between them. CDR1 SGHRS and CDR2 YFSETQ come from the germline V gene. CDR3 DNA: TGCGCCAGCAGCTTGGGACCCGGGGGGGATGATGAAAAACTGTTTTTT. As protein: CASSLGPGGDDEKLFF.

This clone was seen once. The chain combines TRBV30 with TRBJ2-1, with D possibly matching TRBD1 (5 bases). The CDR3 runs 10 residues. V was trimmed by 8 bases and J by 9 bases, leaving 11 bases between them. Per germline, CDR1 GTSNPN and CDR2 SVGIG (reference sequence). The DNA for the CDR3 is TGTGCCCTTAGCAGGGTTGAGCAGTTCTTC. Its translation: CALSRVEQFF.

V and J are TRBV19 and TRBJ1-3; D is ambiguous. Deletions cut 5 bases from V and 0 bases from J, with 14 bases between. The CDR3 length is 16 residues. Germline values: CDR1 LNHDA, CDR2 SQIVND (reference sequence). CDR3 amino acids: CASSLATGNSGNTIYF. CDR3 nucleotide sequence: TGTGCCAGTAGTTTGGCGACGGGGAACTCTGGAAACACCATATATTTT. Full variable domain (remainder filled in from reference TRBV19 and TRBJ1-3): DGGITQSPKYLFRKEGQNVTLSCEQNLNHDAMYWYRQDPGQGLRLIYYSQIVNDFQKGDIAEGYSVSREKKESFPLTVTSAQKNPTAFYLCASSLATGNSGNTIYFGEGSWLTVV.

The chain recombines TRBV7-9 with TRBJ1-4; D is undetermined. The V end was cut by 2 bases, the J end by 8 bases, with 18 bases between. The CDR3 consists of 16 residues. Germline V gene sequence: CDR1 SEHNR, CDR2 FQNEAQ (reference sequence). DNA for the CDR3: TGTGCCAGCAGCTTAATCGGCGCCGGGAGGGAGGAAAAACTGTTTTTT. Translating gives CASSLIGAGREEKLFF. The whole variable domain, remainder taken from reference TRBV7-9 and TRBJ1-4, is DTGVSQNPRHKITKRGQNVTFRCDPISEHNRLYWYRQTLGQGPEFLTYFQNEAQLEKSRLLSDRFSAERPKGSFSTLEIQRTEQGDSAMYLCASSLIGAGREEKLFFGSGTQLSVL.

This clone was counted many times. This chain uses TRBV3-1 (or the pseudogene TRBV3-2) with TRBJ2-1; D is unresolved. CDR1 is LGHDT and CDR2 is YNNKEL in the germline V gene (reference sequence). Trimming removed 3 bases at V and 7 bases at J, with 10 bases between. The CDR3 is made up of 13 amino acids. The CDR3 is CASSHFPRNEQFF. The CDR3 DNA sequence: TGTGCCAGCAGCCATTTCCCTCGGAATGAGCAGTTCTTC.

This clone was seen only a few times. The chain employs TRBV10-1 and TRBJ1-2; 8 bases are a match to TRBD1. J lost 4 bases, V lost 6 bases, and 7 bases had no gene match. The CDR3 runs 14 residues. The germline gives CDR1 WNHNN, CDR2 SYGVQD (reference sequence). The CDR3 DNA is TGCGCCAGCAGCCCGGTTCAGGGGGCCTATGGCTACACCTTC. The encoded protein is CASSPVQGAYGYTF.

In its sample, this clone was seen once. The chain recombines TRBV7-9 with TRBJ2-1; 14 bases agree with TRBD2. CDR1 SEHNR and CDR2 FQNEAQ come from the germline V gene (reference sequence). The V segment lost 7 bases and the J segment 12 bases; nucleotides outside the gene matches: 11. The CDR3 loop spans 15 amino acids. CDR3 DNA: TGTGCCAGCACCCCGGGGACTAGCGGGGGCAAAGGGCAGTTCTTC. Translation gives CASTPGTSGGKGQFF.

The chain couples TRBV5-4 to TRBJ1-1; 8 bases match TRBD1. Germline CDR1 SGHNT, CDR2 YYREEE (reference sequence). CDR3 length equals 16 residues. The trim removed 4 bases at V and 4 bases at J, leaving 12 bases unmatched. CDR3 region: CASSAGVNRGSTEAFF. Written as DNA, the CDR3 is TGTGCCAGCAGCGCAGGAGTAAACAGGGGGAGCACTGAAGCTTTCTTT.

DNA of the CDR3: TGCGCCAGCAGCCAAGAACAGATGAATCAGCCCCAGCATTTT. Its protein is CASSQEQMNQPQHF. The chain employs TRBV4-1 and TRBJ1-5, with D hard to call. CDR1 and CDR2 from the germline V gene are MGHRA and YSYEKL. Trimming left V 0 bases short and J 4 bases short, with 7 bases between. The CDR3 spans 14 residues.

About this clone itself: Other DNA sequences within the sample encode an identical CDR3. The chain is built from TRBV7-2 and TRBJ1-1; unclear D gene. V was trimmed by 5 bases and J by 7 bases, leaving 11 bases between them. CDR1 SGHTA and CDR2 FQGNSA come from the germline V gene. The CDR3 runs 12 residues. CDR3 DNA sequence: TGTGCCAGCAGCCCACAAGGGAGTGAAGCTTTCTTT. Its translation: CASSPQGSEAFF.

In this sample, this clone turned up a few times. V is TRBV7-9 and J is TRBJ1-1; a weak D match, TRBD1 (6 bases). CDR3 length equals 16 residues. V was trimmed by 5 bases and J by 5 bases, leaving 21 bases between them. Germline-derived CDR1 and CDR2 are SEHNR and FQNEAQ (reference sequence). The CDR3 is CASSPYGTPGWTEAFF. The CDR3 DNA is TGTGCCAGCAGCCCGTATGGGACACCCGGGTGGACTGAAGCTTTCTTT. The whole variable domain, remainder taken from reference TRBV7-9 and TRBJ1-1, is DTGVSQNPRHKITKRGQNVTFRCDPISEHNRLYWYRQTLGQGPEFLTYFQNEAQLEKSRLLSDRFSAERPKGSFSTLEIQRTEQGDSAMYLCASSPYGTPGWTEAFFGQGTRLTVV.

The chain combines TRBV5-1 with TRBJ2-7; TRBD1 matches at 8 bases. The CDR3 spans 17 residues. Per germline, CDR1 SGHRS and CDR2 YFSETQ. V shed 0 bases, J shed 6 bases, and the junction held 14 bases outside the gene matches. CDR3: CASSLGSSLQGAPEQYF. The CDR3 DNA is TGCGCCAGCAGCTTGGGATCCTCGCTCCAGGGGGCGCCCGAGCAGTACTTC.

The V and J genes are TRBV30 and TRBJ1-2; 7 bases match TRBD1. Germline CDR1 is GTSNPN and CDR2 is SVGIG (reference sequence). The junction had 0 bases not matched to a gene; V was cut back by 3 bases and J by 5 bases. The CDR3 extends over 11 amino acids. In nucleotides, the CDR3 is TGTGCCTGGAGACAGGGGTATGGCTACACCTTC. Translated, it gives CAWRQGYGYTF.

The CDR3 nucleotides are TGCAGTGCTAAGGGGAATCAGCCCCAGCATTTT. Amino acid sequence: CSAKGNQPQHF. The chain combines TRBV20-1 with TRBJ1-5; D is possibly TRBD1 (5 bases). V lost 4 bases, J lost 4 bases, and 5 bases lay in between. The germline V gene encodes CDR1 DFQATT and CDR2 SNEGSKA (reference sequence). CDR3 size: 11 residues.

CDR3: CASSLGDSLTEAFF. CDR3 bases: TGCGCCAGCAGCTTGGGGGACAGCCTCACTGAAGCTTTCTTT. The chain recombines TRBV5-1 with TRBJ1-1, with TRBD1 identical over 7 bases. The V segment lost 0 bases and the J segment 4 bases; nucleotides outside the gene matches: 3. The CDR3 runs to 14 residues. CDR1 SGHRS and CDR2 YFSETQ come from the germline V gene.

V is TRBV24-1 and J is TRBJ2-2; 7 nucleotides match TRBD1. The length of the CDR3 is 16 residues. V shed 3 bases, J shed 3 bases, and the junction held 6 bases outside the gene matches. Germline-derived CDR1 and CDR2 are KGHDR and SFDVKD. The CDR3 DNA is TGTGCCACCAGTGATGCCCGACAGGGCGACACCGGGGAGCTGTTTTTT. Amino acids: CATSDARQGDTGELFF.

This chain links TRBV9 with TRBJ2-7; D gene unclear. The V and J ends lost 1 base and 0 bases respectively, with 8 bases between them. CDR1 and CDR2 from the germline V gene are SGDLS and YYNGEE. This CDR3 is built from 14 residues. DNA for the CDR3: TGTGCCAGCAGCGTAACCACAAGCTCCTACGAGCAGTACTTC. As protein: CASSVTTSSYEQYF. The variable domain in full, completed from reference TRBV9 and TRBJ2-7, reads DSGVTQTPKHLITATGQRVTLRCSPRSGDLSVYWYQQSLDQGLQFLIQYYNGEERAKGNILERFSAQQFPDLHSELNLSSLELGDSALYFCASSVTTSSYEQYFGPGTRLTVT.

The chain carries TRBV19 and TRBJ1-2, with 8 bases identical to TRBD1. Trimming removed 4 bases from V and 11 bases from J; junction bases left unmatched: 3. The V gene's germline CDR1 is LNHDA and CDR2 SQIVND (reference sequence). The CDR3 has 11 amino acids. CDR3 residues: CASSTRTGYTF. As DNA, the CDR3 is TGTGCCAGTAGTACGCGGACAGGGTACACCTTC.

The V gene is TRBV4-3, the J gene TRBJ2-7; D might be TRBD2 (6 bases). The CDR3 extends over 18 amino acids. Germline V gene sequence: CDR1 LGHNA, CDR2 YSLEER. The ends were cut back, 0 bases at V and 0 bases at J, with 18 bases in the middle. The CDR3 loop reads CASSQDVGVGLSSYEQYF. CDR3 sequence (DNA): TGCGCCAGCAGCCAAGATGTGGGCGTTGGACTAAGCTCCTACGAGCAGTACTTC.

The gene calls are TRBV7-3 and TRBJ2-3; the D gene is possibly TRBD2 (6 bases). The CDR3 runs 14 residues. Germline assignment: CDR1 SGHTA and CDR2 FQGTGA. The ends were cut back, 5 bases at V and 6 bases at J, with 15 bases in the middle. The DNA for the CDR3 is TGTGCCAGCAGCCTGAATGGAGGGACGGATACGCAGTATTTT. Translated, it gives CASSLNGGTDTQYF. Complete variable domain (other parts from reference TRBV7-3 and TRBJ2-3): GAGVSQTPSNKVTEKGKYVELRCDPISGHTALYWYRQSLGQGPEFLIYFQGTGAADDSGLPNDRFFAVRPEGSVSTLKIQRTERGDSAVYLCASSLNGGTDTQYFGPGTRLTVL.

This clone was seen a few times. The J gene is TRBJ2-2, the V gene TRBV12-5; TRBD1 is a possible D gene (6 bases). The germline V gene encodes CDR1 LGHNT and CDR2 FRNRAP. Trimming left V 5 bases short and J 3 bases short, with 19 bases between. The CDR3 consists of 17 residues. The CDR3 DNA follows: TGTGCTAGTGGTCCCTGGGGGCAGCCAAAATACACCGGGGAGCTGTTTTTT. The encoded protein is CASGPWGQPKYTGELFF.

J is TRBJ1-4 and V is TRBV27, with TRBD1 matching over 9 bases. Germline CDR1 reads MNHEY; CDR2 reads SMNVEV (reference sequence). The CDR3 totals 14 residues. V was pared by 6 bases and J by 6 bases, with 5 bases of the junction left unmatched. The CDR3 DNA reads TGTGCCAGCAGGCGCGGGACAGGGTATGAAAAACTGTTTTTT. This sequence encodes CASRRGTGYEKLFF.

The chain has TRBV4-2 and TRBJ1-2; 7 bases are shared with TRBD1. This CDR3 comprises 17 residues. Germline V gene lookup returns CDR1 LGHNA and CDR2 YNFKEQ. V lost 4 bases and J lost 4; bases outside the gene matches: 15. The DNA of the CDR3 is TGTGCCAGCAGCCCCCGAAAAGGGGGCGAAAGGGGCTATGGCTACACCTTC. Translating it yields CASSPRKGGERGYGYTF.

V is TRBV5-4 and J is TRBJ1-1; D call uncertain. Germline lookup yields CDR1 SGHNT and CDR2 YYREEE (reference sequence). The CDR3 runs 15 residues. V was cut by 0 bases and J by 2 bases, with 11 bases left in between. CDR3 region: CASSLAIRSNTEAFF. Here the CDR3 DNA reads TGTGCCAGCAGCTTGGCCATCAGATCCAACACTGAAGCTTTCTTT. The full variable domain, its missing parts supplied by reference TRBV5-4 and TRBJ1-1, is ETGVTQSPTHLIKTRGQQVTLRCSSQSGHNTVSWYQQALGQGPQFIFQYYREEENGRGNFPPRFSGLQFPNYSSELNVNALELDDSALYLCASSLAIRSNTEAFFGQGTRLTVV.

The chain links TRBV5-4 to TRBJ2-7; 9 bases are a match to TRBD1. The germline V gene encodes CDR1 SGHNT and CDR2 YYREEE (reference sequence). The CDR3 covers 15 residues. The J segment lost 5 bases and the V segment lost 3 bases, leaving 9 bases of the junction unmatched. The CDR3 is CASSSRDRASDEQYF. The CDR3 DNA reads as TGTGCCAGCAGCTCCCGGGACAGGGCTTCCGACGAGCAGTACTTC. Together with reference TRBV5-4 and TRBJ2-7, the CDR3 gives the full variable domain: ETGVTQSPTHLIKTRGQQVTLRCSSQSGHNTVSWYQQALGQGPQFIFQYYREEENGRGNFPPRFSGLQFPNYSSELNVNALELDDSALYLCASSSRDRASDEQYFGPGTRLTVT.

The rearrangement uses TRBV2 and TRBJ1-4, with a tentative D call TRBD1 (5 bases). Germline-derived CDR1 and CDR2 are SNHLY and FYNNEI. This CDR3 is 18 amino acids long. The germline V and J ends were trimmed by 7 bases and 0 bases, with 21 bases remaining between them. The CDR3 sequence: CASTEERVRGATNEKLFF. In DNA, the CDR3 is TGTGCCAGCACCGAGGAAAGGGTTAGGGGTGCAACTAATGAAAAACTGTTTTTT. Full variable domain (rest looked up from reference TRBV2 and TRBJ1-4): EPEVTQTPSHQVTQMGQEVILRCVPISNHLYFYWYRQILGQKVEFLVSFYNNEISEKSEIFDDQFSVERPDGSNFTLKIRSTKLEDSAMYFCASTEERVRGATNEKLFFGSGTQLSVL.

This chain joins TRBV18 and TRBJ2-7; D is perhaps TRBD2 (5 bases). Per the germline V gene, CDR1 is KGHSH and CDR2 is LQKENI. CDR3 length: 14 residues. Trimming removed 4 bases at V and 1 base at J, with 11 bases between. The DNA of the CDR3 is TGTGCCAGCTCACGAGGGCAGAGTTCCTACGAGCAGTACTTC. Translated: CASSRGQSSYEQYF. Drawing the rest from reference TRBV18 and TRBJ2-7, the complete variable domain is NAGVMQNPRHLVRRRGQEARLRCSPMKGHSHVYWYRQLPEEGLKFMVYLQKENIIDESGMPKERFSAEFPKEGPSILRIQQVVRGDSAAYFCASSRGQSSYEQYFGPGTRLTVT.

The J gene is TRBJ2-7, the V gene TRBV18; TRBD1 aligns across 7 bases. Germline lookup yields CDR1 KGHSH and CDR2 LQKENI. The CDR3 consists of 15 residues. Trimming at V came to 6 bases and at J to 4 bases, leaving 12 bases not matched to a gene. This CDR3 reads CASSASRQGPYEQYF. CDR3 sequence (DNA): TGTGCCAGCTCCGCGTCCCGACAGGGCCCGTACGAGCAGTACTTC. The whole variable domain, filled in from reference TRBV18 and TRBJ2-7, reads NAGVMQNPRHLVRRRGQEARLRCSPMKGHSHVYWYRQLPEEGLKFMVYLQKENIIDESGMPKERFSAEFPKEGPSILRIQQVVRGDSAAYFCASSASRQGPYEQYFGPGTRLTVT.

The chain joins TRBV10-3 to TRBJ2-7; the match to TRBD2 covers 7 bases. Germline V lookup: CDR1 ENHRY, CDR2 SYGVKD. Germline trimming cut 4 bases from V and 1 base from J; bases unmatched to any gene: 4. The CDR3 length is 14 residues. The CDR3 region has the DNA TGTGCCATCAGTGTACAACTAGCGTCCTACGAGCAGTACTTC. The encoded protein is CAISVQLASYEQYF.